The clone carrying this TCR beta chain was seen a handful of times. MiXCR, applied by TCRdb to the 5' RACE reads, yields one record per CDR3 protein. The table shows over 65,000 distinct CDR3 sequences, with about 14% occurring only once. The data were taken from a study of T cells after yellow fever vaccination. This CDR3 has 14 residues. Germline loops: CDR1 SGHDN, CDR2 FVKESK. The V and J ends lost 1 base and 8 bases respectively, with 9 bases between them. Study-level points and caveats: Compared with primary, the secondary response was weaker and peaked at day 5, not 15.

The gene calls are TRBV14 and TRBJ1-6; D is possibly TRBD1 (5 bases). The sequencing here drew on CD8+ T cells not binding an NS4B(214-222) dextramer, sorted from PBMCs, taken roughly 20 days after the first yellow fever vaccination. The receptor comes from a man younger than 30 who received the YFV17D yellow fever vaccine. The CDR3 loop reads CASSQVDSYSPLHF. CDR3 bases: TGTGCCAGCAGCCAAGTTGACAGCTATTCACCCCTCCACTTT. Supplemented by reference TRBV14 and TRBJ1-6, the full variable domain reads EAGVTQFPSHSVIEKGQTVTLRCDPISGHDNLYWYRRVMGKEIKFLLHFVKESKQDESGMPNNRFLAERTGGTYSTLKVQPAELEDSGVYFCASSQVDSYSPLHFGNGTRLTVT.